The source of this T cell receptor beta chain is a study of blood T cell repertoires in COVID-19. Across the whole study: COVID-19 samples, acute and convalescent, were from the United States, Italy and Spain. Sources were T cells, B-cell-depleted T cells, or PBMCs; the material itself was cDNA or gDNA.

Sequenced by immunoSEQ multiplex PCR; TCRdb stores in-frame clones only, minus some. In the table there are about 160,000 clones, roughly four fifths of which are singletons. The sequence was obtained from a man aged 55 to 69 with active or convalescent COVID-19. The specimen was peripheral blood.

Written as DNA, the CDR3 is TGTGCCAGCAGCTTAGGGGGGACAGGGGACGGAAACACCATATATTTT. This encodes CASSLGGTGDGNTIYF. J is TRBJ1-3 and V is TRBV7-8, with 10 positions matching TRBD1. With 1 base clipped from V and 4 bases from J, the junction kept 4 bases outside the gene matches. This CDR3 is 16 amino acids long. Germline CDR1 is SGHVS and CDR2 is FQNEAQ.